These T cell receptor beta chains were read from a single sample in a study of shared clonotypes between healthy human individuals. The protocol was immunoSEQ multiplex PCR, while the TCRdb copy is restricted to in-frame clones and leaves out a portion. Here the sample spans about 2,500,000 clones, approximately 94% being singletons. The sequenced material came from naive CD4+ T cells sorted from blood. These TCRs come from a man aged 18 to 29 in good health. Both conserved end residues are part of each CDR3. D genes are given only for firm matches.

V	D	J	CDR3	DNA
TRBV9	.	TRBJ2-2	CASSVSGASETGELFF	TGTGCCAGCAGCGTATCGGGGGCTTCGGAAACCGGGGAGCTGTTTTTT
TRBV5-1	.	TRBJ1-6	CASSLDPLGQGSPLHF	TGCGCCAGCAGCTTGGACCCCCTGGGGCAAGGTTCACCCCTCCACTTT
TRBV10-3	.	TRBJ2-1	CAISESTFSYNEQFF	TGTGCCATCAGTGAGTCGACATTCTCCTACAATGAGCAGTTCTTC
TRBV19	.	TRBJ1-5	CASSIETEGQPQHF	TGTGCCAGTAGTATAGAGACCGAGGGTCAGCCCCAGCATTTT
TRBV7-2	TRBD2	TRBJ2-3	CASSLAAGGTQYF	TGTGCCAGCAGCTTAGCGGCGGGAGGGACGCAGTATTTT
TRBV28	TRBD1	TRBJ1-2	CASTLQGSYGYTF	TGTGCCAGCACGCTACAGGGGAGCTATGGCTACACCTTC
TRBV6-5	.	TRBJ2-5	CASSYGGETQYF	TGTGCCAGCTCCTATGGGGGAGAGACCCAGTACTTC
TRBV5-1	.	TRBJ1-4	CASSLAWDEKLFF	TGCGCCAGCAGCTTGGCCTGGGACGAAAAACTGTTTTTT
TRBV10-3	TRBD1	TRBJ2-7	CAISAGTGNYEQYF	TGTGCCATCAGCGCCGGGACAGGCAATTACGAGCAGTACTTC
TRBV2	.	TRBJ1-5	CASSEYASGRNQPQHF	TGTGCCAGCAGTGAATATGCTTCAGGGAGGAATCAGCCCCAGCATTTT
TRBV4-3	.	TRBJ2-2	CASSQDIGSNTGELFF	TGCGCCAGCAGCCAAGATATCGGTTCGAACACCGGGGAGCTGTTTTTT
TRBV18	.	TRBJ2-7	CASSPSSGEQYF	TGTGCCAGCTCACCCAGCTCGGGGGAGCAGTACTTC
TRBV4-1	.	TRBJ1-2	CASSQGHGSLIYGYTF	TGCGCCAGCAGCCAAGGACACGGATCGCTTATCTATGGCTACACCTTC
TRBV6-1	.	TRBJ2-7	CASSGLLREQYF	TGTGCCAGCAGTGGCTTATTACGGGAGCAGTACTTC
TRBV7-8	.	TRBJ1-5	CASSLDSSIPQHF	TGTGCCAGCAGCTTAGATTCCAGCATTCCCCAGCATTTT
TRBV7-9	.	TRBJ1-5	CASSPTPTDQPQHF	TGTGCCAGCAGCCCGACACCAACGGATCAGCCCCAGCATTTT
TRBV28	.	TRBJ2-1	CASSLRGLINEQFF	TGTGCCAGCAGTTTACGGGGACTTATCAATGAGCAGTTCTTC
TRBV11-2	TRBD2	TRBJ2-1	CASNLLAGLSNEQFF	TGTGCCAGCAACTTACTAGCGGGACTTTCCAATGAGCAGTTCTTC
TRBV6-1	TRBD2	TRBJ2-5	CASSERLAGATQYF	TGTGCCAGCAGTGAAAGGCTAGCGGGAGCGACCCAGTACTTC
TRBV27	.	TRBJ1-1	CASSLSTMNTEAFF	TGTGCCAGCAGTTTATCCACCATGAACACTGAAGCTTTCTTT